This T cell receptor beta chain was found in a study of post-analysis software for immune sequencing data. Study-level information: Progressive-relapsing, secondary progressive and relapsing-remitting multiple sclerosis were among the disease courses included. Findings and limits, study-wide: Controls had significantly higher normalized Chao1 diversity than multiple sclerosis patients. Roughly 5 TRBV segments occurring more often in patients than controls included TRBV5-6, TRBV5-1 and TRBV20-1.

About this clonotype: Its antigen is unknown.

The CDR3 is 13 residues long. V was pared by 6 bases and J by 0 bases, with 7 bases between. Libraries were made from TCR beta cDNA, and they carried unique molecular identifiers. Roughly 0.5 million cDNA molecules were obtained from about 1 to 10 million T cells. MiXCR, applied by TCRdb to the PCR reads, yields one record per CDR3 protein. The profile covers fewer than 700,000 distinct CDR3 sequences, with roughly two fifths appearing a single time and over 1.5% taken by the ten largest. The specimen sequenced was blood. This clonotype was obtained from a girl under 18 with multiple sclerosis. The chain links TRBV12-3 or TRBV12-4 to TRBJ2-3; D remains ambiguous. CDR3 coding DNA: TGTGCCAGCAGCCAACGTAGCACAGATACGCAGTATTTT. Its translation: CASSQRSTDTQYF.